These 11 T cell receptor beta chains originate from one sample sequenced in a study of metastatic and nonmetastatic thyroid tumors. Using MiXCR, TCRdb re-called clones from the PCR reads. The sample lists 15,000 to 20,000 clones, 29% occurring once. Among the patients, none had received any treatment before thyroid surgery. Sequencing input: tumor tissue. The receptors stem from a female donor with papillary thyroid cancer or a benign thyroid nodule (not recorded which). Some clones in this sample may be carry-over from other donors' samples.

This clone is judged medium-sized (0.01 to 0.1%). This chain connects TRBV27 to TRBJ2-2; D gene unclear. CDR3 length: 15 residues. Germline CDR1 and CDR2: MNHEY and SMNVEV (reference sequence). The ends were cut back, 6 bases at V and 3 bases at J, with 14 bases in the middle. CDR3 nucleotide sequence: TGTGCCAGCAGCCCGGCGCCTGGGGACACCGGGGAGCTGTTTTTT. Amino acid sequence: CASSPAPGDTGELFF.

The chain links TRBV12-3 or TRBV12-4 to TRBJ1-2; no reliable D call. Trimming pared 5 bases from V and 8 bases from J, leaving 12 bases between. This CDR3 spans 12 amino acids. CDR3 coding DNA: TGTGCCAGCAGTAGCGGAGGCCGAGGCTACACCTTC. Protein: CASSSGGRGYTF.

The sample holds a few counts of this clone. The rearrangement joins TRBV28 to TRBJ1-2; 7 bases are shared with TRBD1. The germline V gene encodes CDR1 MDHEN and CDR2 SYDVKM. The CDR3 sequence is 13 residues long. With 1 base clipped from V and 7 bases from J, the junction kept 3 bases outside the gene matches. Here the CDR3 reads CASSLSGGSGYTF. The CDR3 bases are TGTGCCAGCAGTTTATCAGGGGGGAGTGGCTACACCTTC.

This clone came up a few times. The chain is built from TRBV24-1 and TRBJ2-7; D possibly corresponds to TRBD2 (5 bases). CDR1 is KGHDR, CDR2 SFDVKD, per germline. The V end was cut by 8 bases, the J end by 0 bases, with 13 bases between. The CDR3 loop spans 14 amino acids. This CDR3 reads CATMDPRGSYEQYF. CDR3 bases: TGTGCCACCATGGACCCCCGGGGCTCCTACGAGCAGTACTTC.

The chain couples TRBV5-1 to TRBJ2-7; TRBD1 aligns across 8 bases. CDR1 SGHRS and CDR2 YFSETQ come from the germline V gene. V lost 4 bases, J lost 5 bases, and 8 bases stayed unmatched. The CDR3 runs 14 residues. Here the CDR3 DNA reads TGCGCCAGCAGCCCAATGGCAGGGGGCAACGAGCAGTACTTC. Encoded protein: CASSPMAGGNEQYF. Full variable domain (remainder filled in from reference TRBV5-1 and TRBJ2-7): KAGVTQTPRYLIKTRGQQVTLSCSPISGHRSVSWYQQTPGQGLQFLFEYFSETQRNKGNFPGRFSGRQFSNSRSEMNVSTLELGDSALYLCASSPMAGGNEQYFGPGTRLTVT.

This clone has more than one count but fewer than ten. This chain uses TRBV20-1 with TRBJ2-7; D ambiguous. V shed 0 bases and J shed 0 bases, with 12 bases lying between them. This CDR3 spans 15 amino acids. The germline gives CDR1 DFQATT, CDR2 SNEGSKA (reference sequence). CDR3 sequence reads: CSARDIDSSSYEQYF. For the CDR3, the DNA is TGCAGTGCTAGAGATATAGACTCAAGCTCCTACGAGCAGTACTTC.

The chain is built from TRBV10-3 and TRBJ2-1; 9 nucleotides agree with TRBD2. The CDR3 has 16 residues. Germline V gene data show CDR1 as ENHRY and CDR2 as SYGVKD. CDR3 protein: CATSEGPAGGWNEQFF. The CDR3 DNA reads TGTGCGACCAGTGAAGGACCAGCGGGAGGATGGAATGAGCAGTTCTTC.

CDR3: CASSLMGADNSPLHF. The CDR3 DNA reads as TGTGCCAGCAGTTTGATGGGGGCGGATAATTCACCCCTCCACTTT. The chain combines TRBV12-3 or TRBV12-4 with TRBJ1-6; tentatively, D is TRBD1 (6 bases). The CDR3 extends over 15 amino acids. V was cut by 3 bases and J by 5 bases, with 11 bases left in between.

The chain has TRBV6-1 and TRBJ1-2, with 7 positions matching TRBD1. Germline CDR1 reads MNHNS; CDR2 reads SASEGT. The CDR3 is 13 amino acids. J gave up 8 bases and V 10 bases, and 13 bases lay outside the gene matches. This chain's CDR3 is CAISRQGKLGYTF. In DNA form, the CDR3 reads TGTGCCATCAGCAGACAGGGAAAGTTGGGCTACACCTTC.

V usage is TRBV27 and J usage is TRBJ1-2; no definite D call. Germline V gene lookup returns CDR1 MNHEY and CDR2 SMNVEV (reference sequence). The CDR3 length is 11 residues. Trimming removed 10 bases at V and 8 bases at J, with 14 bases between. CDR3 sequence reads: CATLGSDGYTF. The CDR3 DNA reads as TGTGCCACCCTGGGTTCGGACGGCTACACCTTC.

This clone was found many times. The same CDR3 arises from other DNA sequences in this sample as well. The chain employs TRBV9 and TRBJ2-3; 8 bases are a match to TRBD1. The CDR3 runs to 16 residues. V dropped 0 bases and J dropped 1; count of bases not matched to a gene: 4. Germline V gene sequence: CDR1 SGDLS, CDR2 YYNGEE. Here the CDR3 reads CASSVGQTGGTDTQYF. In DNA form, the CDR3 reads TGTGCCAGCAGCGTAGGGCAGACAGGGGGCACAGATACGCAGTATTTT.